The rows below give T cell receptor beta chains drawn from one sample of a study of blood T cell repertoires in COVID-19. This table comes from immunoSEQ multiplex PCR, and its TCRdb copy is limited to in-frame clones, with some not included. The data show approximately 160,000 clones, approximately 80% seen once. The source material was peripheral blood. These receptors were collected from a woman aged 55-70 years with acute or convalescent COVID-19. Each CDR3 is given with its conserved first and last residue. D genes are given only for firm matches. Some rows mark clone size as missing; the rest say once, few, many or name a class of expanded clone.

TRBJ1-1 | TRBV12-5 | once | NA | TGTGCTAGTGGTTTGCTCGGGAACACTGAAGCTTTCTTT | CASGLLGNTEAFF
TRBJ1-2 | TRBV19 | NA | NA | TGTGCCAGTAGTATACCGGGGTACTATGGCTACACCTTC | CASSIPGYYGYTF
TRBJ2-7 | TRBV7-9 | NA | NA | TGTGCCGGAGCGGCGCGCTCCTACGAGCAGTACTTC | CAGAARSYEQYF
TRBJ2-3 | TRBV9 | few | NA | TGTGCCAGCAGCTACCGCATAGGGGCAGAGACCACAGATACGCAGTATTTT | CASSYRIGAETTDTQYF
TRBJ1-1 | TRBV28 | NA | NA | TGTGCCAGCAGTTTATCGGGCAGGGGTGAAGCTTTCTTT | CASSLSGRGEAFF
TRBJ1-1 | TRBV6-5 | NA | NA | TGTGCCAGCAGTTACTCCCGGGGGGCGAACACTGAAGCTTTCTTT | CASSYSRGANTEAFF
TRBJ2-1 | TRBV11-2 | NA | TRBD1 | TGTGCCAGCAGCATACCGGGACAGGGGCATGAGCAGTTCTTC | CASSIPGQGHEQFF
TRBJ2-1 | TRBV19 | once | NA | TGTGCCAGTAGTAGCCAGGTGGCCTACAATGAGCAGTTCTTC | CASSSQVAYNEQFF
TRBJ2-1 | TRBV18 | NA | NA | TGTGCCAGCTCACGTCGTTCAGGGGAGAATGAGCAGTTCTTC | CASSRRSGENEQFF
TRBJ2-3 | TRBV9 | NA | TRBD1 | TGTGCCAGCAGCCAAACCGGGACAGGAAACACAGATACGCAGTATTTT | CASSQTGTGNTDTQYF
TRBJ1-6 | TRBV5-5 | NA | NA | TGTGCCAGCAGCTTTCGATGGCTTAATTCACCCCTCCACTTT | CASSFRWLNSPLHF
TRBJ1-4 | TRBV3-1/TRBV3-2 | NA | NA | TGTGCCAGCAGCCAAGATAGGGGATGGGGGCTACATCCGACTAATGAAAAACTGTTTTTT | CASSQDRGWGLHPTNEKLFF
TRBJ1-5 | TRBV6-5 | once | NA | TGTGCCAGCAGAACCACAGAATATAGCAATCAGCCCCAGCATTTT | CASRTTEYSNQPQHF
TRBJ2-7 | TRBV2 | once | NA | TGTGCCAGCAGGGGAGAGTACGAGCAGTACTTC | CASRGEYEQYF
TRBJ1-6 | TRBV7-9 | NA | NA | TGTGCCAGCAGTCATCGAGCGGGGTTCCTAGGCGGTAATTCACCCCTCCACTTT | CASSHRAGFLGGNSPLHF
TRBJ2-2 | TRBV5-4 | NA | NA | TGTGCCAGCAGCGCAGCGGGCGGATCCGGGGAGCTGTTTTTT | CASSAAGGSGELFF
TRBJ2-1 | TRBV19 | NA | NA | TGTGCCAGTAGTTGGGGAGACAATGAGCAGTTCTTC | CASSWGDNEQFF
TRBJ1-2 | TRBV18 | NA | NA | TGTGCCAGCTCTCGGGGTGGTGGCTATGGCTACACCTTC | CASSRGGGYGYTF
TRBJ1-5 | TRBV28 | NA | NA | TGTGCCAGCAGACTTAGGACGAGTCAGGGTCAGCCCCAGCATTTT | CASRLRTSQGQPQHF
TRBJ1-1 | TRBV5-1 | NA | NA | TGCGCCAGCAGCTCTGGACAGAACACTGAAGCTTTCTTT | CASSSGQNTEAFF
TRBJ1-3 | TRBV28 | NA | TRBD1 | TGTGCCAGCAGTTCAGGACAGGGTGGGAACACCATATATTTT | CASSSGQGGNTIYF
TRBJ2-3 | TRBV3-1/TRBV3-2 | NA | TRBD2 | TGTGCCAGCAGCGCCCCGGGACTAGCGGGGGGGAGCACAGATACGCAGTATTTT | CASSAPGLAGGSTDTQYF
TRBJ2-2 | TRBV9 | NA | TRBD2 | TGTGCCAGCAGGACTAGCGGAGACACCGGGGAGCTGTTTTTT | CASRTSGDTGELFF
TRBJ2-5 | TRBV5-4 | NA | NA | TGTGCCAGCAGCTGGGCATCGGAAGAGACCCAGTACTTC | CASSWASEETQYF
TRBJ2-3 | TRBV5-4 | NA | NA | TGTGCCAGCAGCTTGGGTCAGGATACGCAGTATTTT | CASSLGQDTQYF
TRBJ2-7 | TRBV11-1 | NA | TRBD1 | TGTGCCAGCAGCTTAAGCCAGGGGGCCTCCTACGAGCAGTACTTC | CASSLSQGASYEQYF
TRBJ1-2 | TRBV28 | NA | NA | TGTGCCAGCAGACCAGACAGTACCAGAGGCTACACCTTC | CASRPDSTRGYTF
TRBJ2-1 | TRBV20-1 | once | NA | TGCAGTGCTAGTTCTTTCGCCAGGGTGTTCGGTGAGCAGTTCTTC | CSASSFARVFGEQFF
TRBJ2-7 | TRBV3-1/TRBV3-2 | NA | TRBD1 | TGTGCCAGCAGCCAATGGGACAGGGGCTACGAGCAGTACTTC | CASSQWDRGYEQYF
TRBJ1-4 | TRBV2 | NA | TRBD1 | TGTGCCAGCAGGGGGGACAGGGGGTCAGGAGAAAAACTGTTTTTT | CASRGDRGSGEKLFF
TRBJ2-4 | TRBV6-5 | few | TRBD1 | TGTGCCAGCAGTTACGCCCAGGGGGCCCATAAAAACATTCAGTACTTC | CASSYAQGAHKNIQYF
TRBJ1-4 | TRBV5-4 | NA | NA | TGTGCCAGCAGCGTTTCAGGGCAAAGGAATGAAAAACTGTTTTTT | CASSVSGQRNEKLFF
TRBJ1-6 | TRBV2 | NA | TRBD1 | TGTGCCAGCAGCTTCGGGACAGGGGGACGTAATTCACCCCTCCACTTT | CASSFGTGGRNSPLHF
TRBJ1-1 | TRBV29-1 | NA | TRBD1 | TGCGGACTTGGAGGGGACAGGATGGCTTTCTTT | CGLGGDRMAFF
TRBJ2-2 | TRBV2 | NA | NA | TGTGCCACCGAGGGCGGAAGGGAGCTGTTTTTT | CATEGGRELFF
TRBJ1-2 | TRBV7-2 | NA | TRBD1 | TGTGCCAGCAGCCCGGAGACAGGGTATGGCTACACCTTC | CASSPETGYGYTF
TRBJ1-1 | TRBV9 | NA | NA | TGTGCCAGCAGCGCCGGGACACCTGAAGCTTTCTTT | CASSAGTPEAFF
TRBJ1-2 | TRBV19 | few | NA | TGTGCCAGTAGTGCAGACAGGATAAACTATGGCTACACCTTC | CASSADRINYGYTF